A single sample gave rise to the 9 T cell receptor beta chains below, sequenced in a study of T cell clonality in common variable immunodeficiency. Profiled with immunoSEQ multiplex PCR; TCRdb holds only in-frame clones, not every one. The sample was found to contain around 47,000 clones, and every one recurs. Sequenced input: peripheral blood mononuclear cells. The receptor source for this set is a person aged 18-69 years in good health.

This clone was recorded many times. CDR3 sequence: CASSIPPIGRNYGYTF. Partial CDR3 DNA: TGTGCCAGTAGTATCCCACCCATTGGGCGCAACTATGGC. This chain connects TRBV19 to TRBJ1-2; D unclear. The CDR3 goes on 3 residues after the read ends, and that part is filled in from the germline J gene. Looked up from germline, CDR1 is LNHDA and CDR2 is SQIVND (reference sequence). This CDR3 spans 16 amino acids. The V end lost 3 bases, the J end lost 2 bases, and 16 bases lay between the germline ends.

This clone appeared many times. Coverage ceases 3 residues before the CDR3 finishes, and the germline J gene fills in the end. This chain links TRBV6-1 with TRBJ2-2; 7 bases align to TRBD2. CDR1 and CDR2 from the germline V gene are MNHNS and SASEGT. The CDR3 is 15 residues long. J gave up 0 bases and V 4 bases, and 2 bases lay outside the gene matches. Partial CDR3 DNA: TGTGCCAGCAGTGCTAGCGGAGCGAACACCGGGGAG. Protein product: CASSASGANTGE. The whole CDR3 is CASSASGANTGELFF.

A note on this clone: With the read ending 3 residues before the CDR3 end, the germline J gene is used to fill in that end. V usage is TRBV5-1 and J usage is TRBJ1-1; D is undetermined. The germline V gene encodes CDR1 SGHRS and CDR2 YFSETQ. CDR3 length: 16 residues. The V end lost 0 bases, the J end lost 1 base, and 13 bases lay between the germline ends. The CDR3 bases that were read are TGCGCCAGCAGCTTGGGGGGTCGGGGATGGAACACTGAA. It is translated as CASSLGGRGWNTE. The full CDR3 protein reads CASSLGGRGWNTEAFF.

The sample holds many counts of this clone. The DNA ends 3 residues before the CDR3 does, and the rest of the CDR3 is filled in from the germline J gene. The J gene is TRBJ1-1, the V gene TRBV5-4, with 10 bases that match TRBD1. The CDR3 extends over 15 amino acids. With V trimmed by 4 bases and J by 4 bases, 7 bases remained unmatched. The germline V gene has CDR1 SGHNT and CDR2 YYREEE (reference sequence). CDR3 loop: CASSQRTGGGTEAFF. CDR3 DNA (partial): TGTGCCAGCAGCCAAAGGACAGGGGGGGGCACTGAA. The whole variable domain, remainder taken from reference TRBV5-4 and TRBJ1-1, is ETGVTQSPTHLIKTRGQQVTLRCSSQSGHNTVSWYQQALGQGPQFIFQYYREEENGRGNFPPRFSGLQFPNYSSELNVNALELDDSALYLCASSQRTGGGTEAFFGQGTRLTVV.

This clone has ten or more counts. The read ends 3 residues early relative to the CDR3; the germline J gene fills the gap. The rearrangement uses TRBV6-1 and TRBJ1-1; the D gene is possibly TRBD1 (6 bases). The germline V gene encodes CDR1 MNHNS and CDR2 SASEGT. The CDR3 consists of 14 residues. V lost 3 bases to trimming and J lost 1 base, with 9 bases between them. The CDR3 bases that were read are TGTGCCAGCAGTGACAGGGGAAAGAACACTGAA. It codes for CASSDRGKNTE. Given in full, the CDR3 is CASSDRGKNTEAFF.

This clone was found many times. One junction end does not reproduce the germline sequence, and a read error may be involved. The read is 3 residues too short to cover the CDR3 end, so that end is filled in from the germline J gene. The gene calls are TRBV7-7 and TRBJ2-2, with TRBD2 as a possible D gene (6 bases). Germline V CDR1 and CDR2: SSHAT, FNYEAQ (reference sequence). This CDR3 contains 17 residues. The sequenced CDR3 bases are TGTGCTAGCAGCCATCTAGCGTCGTCAGACCGGGCCGGGGAG. Translating gives CASSHLASSDRAGE. The full CDR3 protein reads CASSHLASSDRAGELFF.

This clone showed up many times. The read ends 3 residues shy of where the CDR3 ends; the end is completed using the germline J gene. V and J are TRBV7-3 and TRBJ1-1; a weak D match, TRBD1 (6 bases). Per the germline V gene, CDR1 is SGHTA and CDR2 is FQGTGA. The CDR3 runs 14 residues. V was trimmed by 3 bases and J by 1 base, leaving 9 bases between them. CDR3 DNA, as far as it was read: TGTGCCAGCAGCTTGGGGGCCGGGAACACTGAA. This encodes CASSLGAGNTE. The whole CDR3 sequence reads CASSLGAGNTEAFF.

Sample share makes this clone medium-sized. The observed sequence ends 3 residues before the CDR3 terminus, with the missing tail filled in from the germline J gene. The chain employs TRBV6-1 and TRBJ2-1; 9 bases align to TRBD2. V lost 3 bases and J lost 4; bases outside the gene matches: 4. Germline CDR1 is MNHNS and CDR2 is SASEGT. The CDR3 has 15 amino acids. CDR3 amino acids: CASSEREGGYNEQFF. Incomplete CDR3 DNA: TGTGCCAGCAGTGAGCGGGAGGGAGGGTACAATGAG.

This clone occurred many times. Sequencing ends 3 residues short of the CDR3 end; the germline J gene provides the rest. The chain has TRBV15 and TRBJ2-1; no firm D call. The CDR3 has 17 residues. Germline-derived CDR1 and CDR2 are LNHNV and YYDKDF (reference sequence). V was pared by 0 bases and J by 9 bases, with 21 bases between. The sequenced CDR3 bases are TGTGCCACCAGCAGAGATTTTTCGCTAGGCAGCTTCAGTGAG. It translates to CATSRDFSLGSFSE. The whole CDR3 sequence reads CATSRDFSLGSFSEQFF.